The present T cell receptor (beta chain) was sequenced within a study of T cell repertoires in cytomegalovirus infection. This clonotype was seen a few times. Its target is unknown. V was clipped by 4 bases and J by 8 bases, with 11 bases between them. Germline CDR1 reads SEHNR; CDR2 reads FQNEAQ (reference sequence). The CDR3 totals 12 residues. MiXCR, run by TCRdb on the reads, gives a single entry per CDR3 protein. The sample records roughly 920,000 distinct CDR3 sequences, about a third being singletons. The origin of this receptor is a human donor in good health (CMV status not recorded). Some clones in this sample may be carry-over from other donors' samples. V is TRBV7-9 and J is TRBJ1-1; weak D call: TRBD1 (6 bases). This sample comprised cultured CD8+ T cells from PBMCs, obtained from culture after CMV antigen stimulation. As DNA, the CDR3 is TGTGCCAGCAGCTGGGGAGGGGGAGAAGCTTTCTTT. This encodes CASSWGGGEAFF.